The 21 T cell receptor beta chains in this list originate from one sample, sequenced in a study of T cell repertoires in cytomegalovirus infection. Each CDR3 protein gets one entry after TCRdb re-called the reads with MiXCR. The sample has approximately 260,000 distinct CDR3 sequences; approximately 17% are singletons. Sequencing used CD8+ T cells from PBMCs. The receptors stem from a human donor in good health (CMV status not recorded). Some clones in this sample may be carry-over from other donors' samples.

The table lists this clonotype with a few counts. This rearrangement joins TRBV2 to TRBJ1-4, with 8 nucleotides matching TRBD1. The germline V gene has CDR1 SNHLY and CDR2 FYNNEI. With V trimmed by 2 bases and J by 3 bases, 5 bases remained unmatched. CDR3 size: 16 residues. CDR3 sequence: CASSEFQGAANEKLFF. The CDR3 nucleotides are TGTGCCAGCAGTGAATTCCAGGGGGCGGCTAATGAAAAACTGTTTTTT. Using reference TRBV2 and TRBJ1-4 for the parts outside the CDR3, the full variable domain is EPEVTQTPSHQVTQMGQEVILRCVPISNHLYFYWYRQILGQKVEFLVSFYNNEISEKSEIFDDQFSVERPDGSNFTLKIRSTKLEDSAMYFCASSEFQGAANEKLFFGSGTQLSVL.

This clonotype has a count of ten or more. This rearrangement joins TRBV15 to TRBJ2-5; 10 bases match TRBD2. The CDR3 has 21 amino acids. V lost 5 bases and J lost 1; bases outside the gene matches: 22. In germline, CDR1 is LNHNV, CDR2 YYDKDF (reference sequence). CDR3 in amino acids: CATSSDLATPGPSGGQETQYF. CDR3 nucleotide sequence: TGTGCCACCAGCTCGGACTTAGCTACCCCGGGTCCTAGCGGGGGCCAAGAGACCCAGTACTTC.

V usage is TRBV6-5 and J usage is TRBJ2-1, with D maybe TRBD2 (6 bases). This CDR3 comprises 14 residues. Germline CDR1 and CDR2: MNHEY and SVGAGI. The ends were cut back, 1 base at V and 7 bases at J, with 11 bases in the middle. CDR3 in amino acids: CASSYFRGKNEQFF. The CDR3 nucleotides are TGTGCCAGCAGTTACTTCCGGGGGAAGAATGAGCAGTTCTTC.

The gene calls are TRBV6-5 and TRBJ2-3, with 9 bases fitting TRBD2. Germline V gene data show CDR1 as MNHEY and CDR2 as SVGAGI. CDR3 length equals 14 residues. V lost 3 bases, J lost 3 bases, and 1 base stayed unmatched. The CDR3 reads CASSYLAGTDTQYF. The CDR3 DNA sequence: TGTGCCAGCAGTTATCTAGCGGGGACAGATACGCAGTATTTT.

In regard to this clonotype: This may stem from a read error, because a much larger clone lies one nucleotide away. In this CDR3 the conserved last residue, phenylalanine or tryptophan, is missing, so a read error is likely. The chain is built from TRBV7-2 and TRBJ2-2; D uncertain. V gave up 6 bases and J gave up 0 bases, with 11 bases separating them. Germline loops: CDR1 SGHTA, CDR2 FQGNSA. This CDR3 spans 15 amino acids. The CDR3 nucleotides read TGTGCCAGCAGTCACCCTGGAGCGAACACCGGGGAGCTGTTTTGT. It specifies CASSHPGANTGELFC.

The gene calls are TRBV15 and TRBJ1-2, with 8 bases lining up with TRBD1. V lost 3 bases, J lost 6 bases, and 6 bases stayed unmatched. Germline values: CDR1 LNHNV, CDR2 YYDKDF (reference sequence). CDR3 length: 14 residues. The CDR3 DNA is TGTGCCACCAGCAGTTTAGACAGGGGCAATGGCTACACCTTC. Translation gives CATSSLDRGNGYTF.

This clonotype was observed many times. The chain carries TRBV20-1 and TRBJ2-3; tentative D call: TRBD2 (6 bases). Germline assignment: CDR1 DFQATT and CDR2 SNEGSKA (reference sequence). V was clipped by 4 bases and J by 5 bases, with 19 bases between them. The CDR3 has 15 residues. DNA of the CDR3: TGCAGTGCTAAGGTACTAGCCGGGAATAGAGATACGCAGTATTTT. Translated, it gives CSAKVLAGNRDTQYF.

Only a few counts were recorded for this clonotype. The chain combines TRBV29-1 with TRBJ2-4; no firm D call. V lost 0 bases and J 0 bases, leaving 9 bases between the germline ends. Germline V lookup: CDR1 SQVTM, CDR2 ANQGSEA. The CDR3 covers 15 residues. CDR3 sequence: CSVEDPDLAKNIQYF. The CDR3 nucleotides read TGCAGCGTTGAAGATCCGGACCTAGCCAAAAACATTCAGTACTTC.

Here the CDR3 DNA reads TGTGCCAGCAGCTTAGAACAGGGCCTAGGCCTTAATTCACCCCTCCACTTT. As protein: CASSLEQGLGLNSPLHF. This sequence joins TRBV11-2 and TRBJ1-6; D possibly corresponds to TRBD1 (6 bases). Between the trimmed V and J ends, which lost 0 bases and 6 bases, there was a span of 15 bases. CDR1 is SGHAT and CDR2 is FQNNGV in the germline V gene. The CDR3 is made up of 17 amino acids. Together with reference TRBV11-2 and TRBJ1-6, the CDR3 gives the full variable domain: EAGVAQSPRYKIIEKRQSVAFWCNPISGHATLYWYQQILGQGPKLLIQFQNNGVVDDSQLPKDRFSAERLKGVDSTLKIQPAKLEDSAVYLCASSLEQGLGLNSPLHFGNGTRLTVT.

CDR3: CASSLAVGTYTNEQFF. The CDR3 DNA reads TGTGCCAGCAGCTTAGCTGTCGGGACGTACACCAATGAGCAGTTCTTC. The chain carries TRBV11-2 and TRBJ2-1; either TRBD1 or TRBD2 may supply D (5 bases each). The CDR3 totals 16 residues. CDR1 and CDR2 from the germline V gene are SGHAT and FQNNGV. V gave up 1 base and J gave up 6 bases, with 16 bases separating them.

The chain employs TRBV5-8 and TRBJ2-2; D gene ambiguous. Germline V gene data show CDR1 as SGHTS and CDR2 as YDEGEE. V dropped 5 bases and J dropped 6 bases, with 11 bases sitting between them. The CDR3 sequence is 13 residues long. The CDR3 sequence is CASSLPASGELFF. Written as DNA, the CDR3 is TGTGCCAGCAGTCTACCAGCGTCCGGGGAGCTGTTTTTT.

The chain joins TRBV25-1 to TRBJ2-5; possible D gene TRBD1, 6 bases. The CDR3 covers 20 residues. Germline V CDR1 and CDR2: MGHDK, SYGVNS. V lost 1 base, J lost 0 bases, and 24 bases lay in between. The CDR3 DNA follows: TGTGCCAGCAGTGAATCGCCCCAAGGACAGTTTAAACCTTACCAAGAGACCCAGTACTTC. Protein product: CASSESPQGQFKPYQETQYF.

This clonotype was detected a few times. This sequence joins TRBV20-1 and TRBJ2-1; TRBD1 aligns across 7 bases. The V and J ends lost 0 bases and 0 bases, in that order; junction bases with no gene match: 11. The germline V gene encodes CDR1 DFQATT and CDR2 SNEGSKA (reference sequence). The CDR3 is 18 residues long. CDR3 region: CSARDIGTETLSYNEQFF. CDR3 sequence (DNA): TGCAGTGCTAGAGATATAGGGACAGAAACCCTCTCCTACAATGAGCAGTTCTTC.

The rearrangement joins TRBV5-6 to TRBJ2-2; D gene uncertain. Trimming cost V 2 bases and J 4 bases, with 6 bases left between them. The germline V gene encodes CDR1 SGHDT and CDR2 YYEEEE. The length of the CDR3 is 13 residues. The CDR3 spells CASSFLSTGELFF. The DNA for the CDR3 is TGTGCCAGCAGCTTTCTTAGCACCGGGGAGCTGTTTTTT.

The chain uses TRBV10-3 and TRBJ1-1; D remains unclear. Per germline, CDR1 ENHRY and CDR2 SYGVKD. The V and J ends lost 6 bases and 0 bases respectively, with 20 bases between them. The CDR3 has 17 residues. The CDR3 coding sequence is TGTGCCATCAGCCGTCTATTCGACCGGCGGATGAACACTGAAGCTTTCTTT. Protein sequence: CAISRLFDRRMNTEAFF.

This clonotype was detected only once. The chain uses TRBV29-1 and TRBJ2-7, with D possibly called TRBD1 or TRBD2 (5 bases each). This CDR3 contains 13 residues. V was pared by 3 bases and J by 3 bases, with 12 bases between. Germline-derived CDR1 and CDR2 are SQVTM and ANQGSEA. The chain's CDR3 is CSVEYGTDYEQYF. CDR3 DNA: TGCAGCGTTGAGTATGGGACCGACTACGAGCAGTACTTC.

The rearrangement joins TRBV5-1 to TRBJ2-7; D might be TRBD1 or TRBD2, each matching 5 bases. Trimming left V 0 bases short and J 2 bases short, with 12 bases between. This CDR3 has 15 residues. Germline lookup yields CDR1 SGHRS and CDR2 YFSETQ. CDR3 in amino acids: CASSLGLQGPYEQYF. The DNA for the CDR3 is TGCGCCAGCAGCTTGGGACTGCAGGGACCCTACGAGCAGTACTTC.

This chain connects TRBV27 to TRBJ2-3; TRBD2 matches 9 bases. This CDR3 has 15 residues. The V segment lost 5 bases and the J segment 2 bases; nucleotides outside the gene matches: 5. Germline V CDR1 and CDR2: MNHEY, SMNVEV (reference sequence). CDR3 sequence reads: CASSTERGVTDTQYF. The CDR3 region has the DNA TGTGCCAGCAGTACCGAGCGGGGGGTCACAGATACGCAGTATTTT.

This clonotype was observed a handful of times. A read error may account for a junction end that differs from germline. The chain is built from TRBV7-9 and TRBJ2-7; D is undetermined. The V gene's germline CDR1 is SEHNR and CDR2 FQNEAQ (reference sequence). CDR3 length equals 13 residues. Here the CDR3 reads CASSPPGVGVGDF. The CDR3 nucleotides are TGTGCCAGCAGCCCACCCGGTGTAGGAGTTGGAGACTTC.

This clonotype was seen ten or more times. The J gene is TRBJ1-2, the V gene TRBV6-2 or TRBV6-3; no firm D call. The CDR3 covers 16 residues. Germline V gene data show CDR1 as MNHEY and CDR2 as SVGEGT. Trimming cost V 0 bases and J 5 bases, with 16 bases left between them. CDR3: CASSYSEKGGGYGYTF. CDR3 DNA: TGTGCCAGCAGTTACTCGGAAAAGGGTGGAGGATATGGCTACACCTTC.

This clonotype was picked up one time. The rearrangement uses TRBV5-4 and TRBJ2-7; D call uncertain. The V end was cut by 0 bases, the J end by 7 bases, with 17 bases between. CDR3 size: 15 residues. The V gene's germline CDR1 is SGHNT and CDR2 YYREEE (reference sequence). CDR3 bases: TGTGCCAGCAGCTTGGCCGGATCCCCAAACGGAGAGCAGTACTTC. It encodes CASSLAGSPNGEQYF. Full variable domain (rest looked up from reference TRBV5-4 and TRBJ2-7): ETGVTQSPTHLIKTRGQQVTLRCSSQSGHNTVSWYQQALGQGPQFIFQYYREEENGRGNFPPRFSGLQFPNYSSELNVNALELDDSALYLCASSLAGSPNGEQYFGPGTRLTVT.